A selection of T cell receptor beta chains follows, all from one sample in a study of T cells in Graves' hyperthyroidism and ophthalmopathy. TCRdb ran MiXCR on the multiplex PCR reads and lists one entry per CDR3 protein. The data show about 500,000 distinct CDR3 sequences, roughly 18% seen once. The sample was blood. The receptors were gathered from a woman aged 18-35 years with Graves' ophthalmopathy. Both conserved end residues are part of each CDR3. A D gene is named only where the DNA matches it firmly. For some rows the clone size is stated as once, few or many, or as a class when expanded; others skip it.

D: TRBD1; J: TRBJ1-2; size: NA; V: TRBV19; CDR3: CASRGQGPYGYTF; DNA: TGTGCCAGTAGAGGACAGGGGCCCTATGGCTACACCTTC
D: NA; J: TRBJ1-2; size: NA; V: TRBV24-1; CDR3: CATSDHQGSYTF; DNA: TGTGCCACCAGTGACCACCAAGGGAGCTACACCTTC
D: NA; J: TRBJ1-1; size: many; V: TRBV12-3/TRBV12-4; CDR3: CASSDVGGASEAFF; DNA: TGTGCCAGCAGTGATGTCGGGGGCGCGAGTGAAGCTTTCTTT
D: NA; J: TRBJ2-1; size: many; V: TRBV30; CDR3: CAWGRDEQFF; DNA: TGTGCCTGGGGTAGAGATGAGCAGTTCTTC
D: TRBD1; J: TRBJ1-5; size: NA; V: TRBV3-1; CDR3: CASSQDGTGYSNQPQHF; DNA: TGTGCCAGCAGCCAAGACGGGACAGGTTATAGCAATCAGCCCCAGCATTTT
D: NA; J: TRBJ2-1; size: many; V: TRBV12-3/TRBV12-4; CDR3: CASSSGAYGSYNEQFF; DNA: TGTGCCAGCAGTTCCGGGGCCTACGGGTCCTACAATGAGCAGTTCTTC
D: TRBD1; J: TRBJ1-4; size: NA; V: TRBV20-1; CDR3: CSAEDRSGLFF; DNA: TGCAGTGCAGAGGACAGGTCGGGACTGTTTTTT
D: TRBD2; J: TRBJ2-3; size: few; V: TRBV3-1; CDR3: CASSQDRLAGTITSTDTQYF; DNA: TGTGCCAGCAGCCAAGATCGGCTAGCGGGGACCATAACTAGCACAGATACGCAGTATTTT
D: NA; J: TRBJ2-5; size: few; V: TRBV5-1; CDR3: CASSWGASAAQETQYF; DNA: TGCGCCAGTTCGTGGGGGGCTAGCGCCGCACAAGAGACCCAGTACTTC
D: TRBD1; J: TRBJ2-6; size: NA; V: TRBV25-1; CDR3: CASSTRDRQSGANVLTF; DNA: TGTGCCAGCAGTACCCGGGACAGACAATCTGGGGCCAACGTCCTGACTTTC
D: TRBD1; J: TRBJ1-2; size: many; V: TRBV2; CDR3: CASTVPRTGDNYGYTF; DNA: TGTGCCAGTACCGTCCCCAGGACAGGAGATAACTATGGCTACACCTTC
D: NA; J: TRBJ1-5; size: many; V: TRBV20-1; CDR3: CSARETGHWDQPQHF; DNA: TGCAGTGCTAGAGAGACAGGTCACTGGGATCAGCCCCAGCATTTT
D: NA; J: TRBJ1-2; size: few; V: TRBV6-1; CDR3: CASSEVRGDGYTF; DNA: TGTGCCAGCAGTGAAGTTAGAGGGGACGGCTACACCTTC
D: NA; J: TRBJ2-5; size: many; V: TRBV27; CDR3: CASSLTKGDGGQETQYF; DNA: TGTGCCAGCAGTCTCACAAAGGGTGATGGGGGGCAAGAGACCCAGTACTTC
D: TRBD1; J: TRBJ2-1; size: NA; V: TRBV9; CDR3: CASSVLGQSYNEQFF; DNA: TGTGCCAGCAGCGTACTGGGACAGAGTTACAATGAGCAGTTCTTC
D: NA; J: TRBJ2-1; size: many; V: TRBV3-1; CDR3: CASSQDLSGDHEQFF; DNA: TGTGCCAGCAGCCAAGATCTATCTGGAGACCATGAGCAGTTCTTC
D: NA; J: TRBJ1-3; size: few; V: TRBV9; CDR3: CASSVAGDAGNTIYF; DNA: TGTGCCAGCAGCGTAGCTGGGGACGCTGGAAACACCATATATTTT
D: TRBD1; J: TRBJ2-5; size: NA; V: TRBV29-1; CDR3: CSVRDSQETQYF; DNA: TGCAGCGTCCGGGACAGCCAAGAGACCCAGTACTTC
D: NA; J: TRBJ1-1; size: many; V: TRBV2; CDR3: CASSLGTTEAFF; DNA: TGTGCCAGCAGCCTGGGGACCACTGAAGCTTTCTTT
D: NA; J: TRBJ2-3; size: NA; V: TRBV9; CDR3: CASSARGGTDTQYF; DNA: TGTGCCAGCAGCGCCCGTGGGGGGACAGATACGCAGTATTTT
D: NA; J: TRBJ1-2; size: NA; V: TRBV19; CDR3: CASSQGKDFVYTF; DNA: TGTGCCAGTAGTCAGGGGAAAGATTTTGTCTACACCTTC
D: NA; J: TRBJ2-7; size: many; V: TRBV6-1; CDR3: CASSDWTTAYEQYF; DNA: TGTGCCAGCAGTGACTGGACTACAGCCTACGAGCAGTACTTC
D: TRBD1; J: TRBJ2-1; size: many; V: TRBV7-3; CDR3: CASSLTPPGQGGGGSYNEQFF; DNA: TGTGCCAGCAGCTTAACCCCACCGGGACAGGGCGGAGGGGGTTCCTACAATGAGCAGTTCTTC
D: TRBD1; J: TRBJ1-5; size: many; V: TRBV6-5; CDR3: CASSYGQGSVNQPQHF; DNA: TGTGCCAGCAGTTACGGACAGGGGAGCGTCAATCAGCCCCAGCATTTT
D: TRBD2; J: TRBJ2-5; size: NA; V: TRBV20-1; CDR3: CSASTSGGQQETQYF; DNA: TGCAGTGCTTCGACTAGCGGGGGGCAGCAAGAGACCCAGTACTTC
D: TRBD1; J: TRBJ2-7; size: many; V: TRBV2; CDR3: CASSEPTKTGIYEQYF; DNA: TGTGCCAGCAGTGAACCAACAAAGACAGGGATCTACGAGCAGTACTTC
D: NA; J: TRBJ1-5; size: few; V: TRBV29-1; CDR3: CSVVLPGPNQPQHF; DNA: TGCAGCGTTGTTCTCCCAGGGCCAAATCAGCCCCAGCATTTT
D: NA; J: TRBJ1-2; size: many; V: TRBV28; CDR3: CASSFKGRTYGYTF; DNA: TGTGCCAGCAGTTTCAAGGGACGGACCTATGGCTACACCTTC
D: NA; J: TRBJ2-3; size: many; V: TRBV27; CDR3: CASSQLRGTDTQYF; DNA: TGTGCCAGCAGTCAACTCCGGGGGACAGATACGCAGTATTTT
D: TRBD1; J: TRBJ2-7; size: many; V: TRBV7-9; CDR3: CASSTNLPGTGEEYEQYF; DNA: TGTGCCAGCAGCACCAATCTCCCAGGGACAGGGGAAGAGTACGAGCAGTACTTC
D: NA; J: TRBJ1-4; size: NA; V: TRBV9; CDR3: CASSPPGGGSNEKLFF; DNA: TGTGCCAGCAGCCCACCCGGGGGCGGATCTAATGAAAAACTGTTTTTT
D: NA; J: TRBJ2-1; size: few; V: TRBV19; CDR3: CASSIGAGSEQFF; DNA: TGTGCCAGTAGTATTGGGGCGGGGTCTGAGCAGTTCTTC
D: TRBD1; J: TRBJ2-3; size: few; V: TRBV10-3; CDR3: CAISESTGTGDAQYF; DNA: TGTGCCATCAGTGAGTCGACAGGGACGGGTGACGCGCAGTATTTT
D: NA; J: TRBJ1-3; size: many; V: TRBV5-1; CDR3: CASSLEGLSGNTIYF; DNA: TGCGCCAGCAGCTTGGAGGGACTATCTGGAAACACCATATATTTT
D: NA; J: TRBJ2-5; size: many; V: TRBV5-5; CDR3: CASSLSWEYETQYF; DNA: TGTGCCAGCAGCTTGAGTTGGGAATACGAGACCCAGTACTTC
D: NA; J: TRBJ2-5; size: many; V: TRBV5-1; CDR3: CASSFKETQYF; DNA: TGTGCCAGCAGTTTCAAAGAGACCCAGTACTTC
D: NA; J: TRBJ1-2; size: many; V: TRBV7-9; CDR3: CASSSDSQNFGYTF; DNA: TGTGCCAGCAGCTCGGACAGTCAGAATTTTGGCTACACCTTC
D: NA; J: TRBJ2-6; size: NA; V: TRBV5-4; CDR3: CASSFGKLSSGANVLTF; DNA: TGTGCCAGCAGCTTTGGCAAACTAAGCTCTGGGGCCAACGTCCTGACTTTC
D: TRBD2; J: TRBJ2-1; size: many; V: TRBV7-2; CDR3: CASSVRTSGRNEQFF; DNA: TGTGCCAGCAGCGTGCGGACTAGCGGGAGAAATGAGCAGTTCTTC
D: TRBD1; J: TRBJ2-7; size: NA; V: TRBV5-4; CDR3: CASSLGERRQGRYEQYF; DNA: TGTGCCAGCAGCTTGGGGGAGAGGAGACAGGGGAGATACGAGCAGTACTTC
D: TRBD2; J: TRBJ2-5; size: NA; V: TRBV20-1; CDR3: CSASEPGLAAGETQYF; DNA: TGCAGTGCTAGCGAACCGGGACTAGCCGCTGGAGAGACCCAGTACTTC
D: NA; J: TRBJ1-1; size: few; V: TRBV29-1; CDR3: CSVEDREEAFF; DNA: TGCAGCGTCGAGGACAGAGAAGAAGCTTTCTTT
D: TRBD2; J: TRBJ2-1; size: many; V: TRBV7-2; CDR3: CASSLGGGAGNEQFF; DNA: TGTGCCAGCAGCTTAGGCGGGGGGGCGGGCAATGAGCAGTTCTTC
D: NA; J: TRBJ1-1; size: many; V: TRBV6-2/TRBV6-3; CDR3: CASSSFRGYTEAFF; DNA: TGTGCCAGCAGTTCCTTCCGGGGGTACACTGAAGCTTTCTTT